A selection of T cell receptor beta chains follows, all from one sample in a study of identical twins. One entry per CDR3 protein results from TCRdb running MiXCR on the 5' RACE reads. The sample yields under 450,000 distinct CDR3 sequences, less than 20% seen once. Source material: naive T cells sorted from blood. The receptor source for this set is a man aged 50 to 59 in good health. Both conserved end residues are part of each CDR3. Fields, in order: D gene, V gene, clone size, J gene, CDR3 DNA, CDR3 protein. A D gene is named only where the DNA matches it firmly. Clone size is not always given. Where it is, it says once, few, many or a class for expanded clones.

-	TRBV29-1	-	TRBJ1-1	TGCAGCGGAATTCAGGAAGTTACTGAAGCTTTCTTT	CSGIQEVTEAFF
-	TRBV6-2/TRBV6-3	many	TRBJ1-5	TGTGCCAGCACCGGATATAGCAATCAGCCCCAGCATTTT	CASTGYSNQPQHF
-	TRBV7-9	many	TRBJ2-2	TGTGCCAGCAGCTTAGAACCAGGCACGAACACCGGGGAGCTGTTTTTT	CASSLEPGTNTGELFF
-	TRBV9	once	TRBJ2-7	TGTGCCAGCAGCGTAGGCTCCGACTACGAGCAGTACTTC	CASSVGSDYEQYF
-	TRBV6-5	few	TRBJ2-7	TGTGCCAGCAGTTACTCGAACCAGGGGTACGAGCAGTACTTC	CASSYSNQGYEQYF
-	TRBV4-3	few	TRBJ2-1	TGCGCCAGCAGCCAAGAACAGGGTGTTAATGAGCAGTTCTTC	CASSQEQGVNEQFF
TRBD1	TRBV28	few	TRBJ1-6	TGTGCCAGCAGTTTCCCCCGGGACAGATCTTCACCCCTCCACTTT	CASSFPRDRSSPLHF
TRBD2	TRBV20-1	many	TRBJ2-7	TGCAGTGCCTCCGGGACTAGCGGGCCCGAGCAGTACTTC	CSASGTSGPEQYF
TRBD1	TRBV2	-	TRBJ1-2	TGTGCCATAAGACAGGGGAAGGAAGGCTATGGCTACACCTTC	CAIRQGKEGYGYTF
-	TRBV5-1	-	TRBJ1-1	TGCGCCAGCAGCTTGAAAGAGGGTGATTACACTGAAGCTTTCTTT	CASSLKEGDYTEAFF
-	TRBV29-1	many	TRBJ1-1	TGCAGCTCGACAGAGAACACTGAAGCTTTCTTT	CSSTENTEAFF
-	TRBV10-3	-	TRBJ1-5	TGTGCCATCTCGACCTATGATCAGCCCCAGCATTTT	CAISTYDQPQHF
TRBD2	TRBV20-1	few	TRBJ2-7	TGCAGTGCTAGAGATCGGGGACTAGCTGAGCAGTACTTC	CSARDRGLAEQYF
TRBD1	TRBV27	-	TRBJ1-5	TGTGCCAGCAGTTTATCGTATCCGGCCCCCGGGACAGTTTTCAATCAGCCCCAGCATTTT	CASSLSYPAPGTVFNQPQHF
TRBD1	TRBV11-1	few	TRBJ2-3	TGTGCCAGCAGACGACAGGGGGGGGCAGATACGCAGTATTTT	CASRRQGGADTQYF
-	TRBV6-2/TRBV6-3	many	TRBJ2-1	TGTGCCAGCAGTAGGTCAGGGGTCCTAGCGGCTGAGCAGTTCTTC	CASSRSGVLAAEQFF